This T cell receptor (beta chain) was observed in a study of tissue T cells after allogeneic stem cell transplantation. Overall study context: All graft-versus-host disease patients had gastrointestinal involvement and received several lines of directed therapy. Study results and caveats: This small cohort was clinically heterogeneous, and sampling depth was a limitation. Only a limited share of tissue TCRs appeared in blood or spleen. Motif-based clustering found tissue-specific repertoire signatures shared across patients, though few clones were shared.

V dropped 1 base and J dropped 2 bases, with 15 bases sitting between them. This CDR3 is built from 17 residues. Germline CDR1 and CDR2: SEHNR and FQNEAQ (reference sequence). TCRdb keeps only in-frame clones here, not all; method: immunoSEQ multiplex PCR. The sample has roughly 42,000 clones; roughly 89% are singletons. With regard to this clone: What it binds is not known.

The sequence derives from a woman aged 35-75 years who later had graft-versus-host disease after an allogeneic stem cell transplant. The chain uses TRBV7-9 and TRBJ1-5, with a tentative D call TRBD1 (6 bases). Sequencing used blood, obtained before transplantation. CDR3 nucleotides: TGTGCCAGCAGCTTAGAATTGGCAGGGGCCGGCAATCAGCCCCAGCATTTT. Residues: CASSLELAGAGNQPQHF.